This T cell receptor (beta chain) was retrieved from a study of post-analysis software for immune sequencing data. Study-wide context: In terms of disease course, relapsing-remitting, secondary progressive and progressive-relapsing multiple sclerosis were included. Study results and caveats: Multiple sclerosis was associated with a significant reduction in normalized Chao1 diversity relative to controls. TRBV5-6, TRBV5-1 and TRBV20-1 belonged to a set of roughly five TRBV segments that were more frequent in patients than controls. Under the F measure, samples that were prepared in one batch clustered strongly together.

V shed 3 bases, J shed 5 bases, and the junction held 11 bases outside the gene matches. Per the germline V gene, CDR1 is SGHRS and CDR2 is YFSETQ. CDR3 length: 17 residues. A note on this clonotype: The target antigen is unknown.

Sequencing libraries made from TCR beta cDNA carried unique molecular identifiers. When roughly 1 to 10 million T cells were used, they gave approximately 450,000 cDNA molecules. MiXCR, run by TCRdb on the PCR reads, gives a single entry per CDR3 protein. Of about 540,000 distinct CDR3 sequences listed, approximately 31% were seen once; the top ten hold under 7%. This receptor was taken from a girl aged 2 to 17 with multiple sclerosis. Sequencing was performed on blood. The chain uses TRBV5-1 and TRBJ2-3, with 11 bases fitting TRBD1. Here the CDR3 reads CASSWGRTGGAGDTQYF. The CDR3, as DNA: TGCGCCAGCAGCTGGGGAAGGACAGGGGGCGCGGGAGATACGCAGTATTTT.